This T cell receptor (beta chain) was sequenced during a study of cytomegalovirus exposure and HLA in healthy donors. For the study at large: An earlier analysis found 120 million or so unique TCR beta sequences from approximately 200 million T cells.

Points from the study as a whole: It was reported that TCR beta sequences correctly inferred the HLA-A and HLA-B alleles for most subjects. In a later analysis, an Asian-associated ancestry cluster reportedly showed fewer N-insertions than the roughly 710-donor mean.

About this clone itself: The antigen remains unidentified.

PCR involved 60 Vbeta and 13 Jbeta primers. The assay was immunoSEQ multiplex PCR, and TCRdb's table has in-frame clones only and misses some. The data show approximately 190,000 clones, roughly 85% seen once. Germline CDR1 and CDR2: GTSNPN and SVGIG (reference sequence). The V and J ends lost 1 base and 5 bases, in that order; junction bases with no gene match: 11. CDR3 size: 17 residues. The source material was PBMCs. The rearrangement uses TRBV30 and TRBJ2-1; TRBD2 matches 10 bases. The TCR sequence derives from a young woman in good health and CMV-seronegative. The DNA of the CDR3 is TGTGCCTGGAGTGGGATATTGTGGCTAGCGGGAGACAATGAGCAGTTCTTC. Amino acids: CAWSGILWLAGDNEQFF.